The clone carrying this T cell receptor (beta chain) was seen just once. The data originate from a study of blood T cell repertoires in COVID-19. About the research overall: Samples taken during acute and convalescent COVID-19 were collected in the United States, Italy and Spain. PBMCs, B-cell-depleted T cells, or T cells provided the cDNA or gDNA that made up the material.

As originally analysed: The assay estimated nucleated cells by amplifying reference gene primers. Clones were read by immunoSEQ multiplex PCR, and TCRdb kept only the in-frame ones, dropping some. Clone size and the V and J calls come from that table; the DNA yielded D and trimming. The sample includes tens of thousands of clones, about nine tenths seen only once; the top ten take 2% to 3%. The clonotype comes from a human donor in a cohort sampled during active COVID-19. Specimen: peripheral blood.

CDR3 region: CASSPGGKLFF. CDR3 nucleotides: TGTGCCAGCTCACCAGGAGGGAAACTGTTTTTT. This chain connects TRBV18 to TRBJ1-4; D remains ambiguous. Trimming left V 2 bases short and J 11 bases short, with 6 bases between. CDR1 is KGHSH and CDR2 is LQKENI in the germline V gene. The CDR3 extends over 11 amino acids.